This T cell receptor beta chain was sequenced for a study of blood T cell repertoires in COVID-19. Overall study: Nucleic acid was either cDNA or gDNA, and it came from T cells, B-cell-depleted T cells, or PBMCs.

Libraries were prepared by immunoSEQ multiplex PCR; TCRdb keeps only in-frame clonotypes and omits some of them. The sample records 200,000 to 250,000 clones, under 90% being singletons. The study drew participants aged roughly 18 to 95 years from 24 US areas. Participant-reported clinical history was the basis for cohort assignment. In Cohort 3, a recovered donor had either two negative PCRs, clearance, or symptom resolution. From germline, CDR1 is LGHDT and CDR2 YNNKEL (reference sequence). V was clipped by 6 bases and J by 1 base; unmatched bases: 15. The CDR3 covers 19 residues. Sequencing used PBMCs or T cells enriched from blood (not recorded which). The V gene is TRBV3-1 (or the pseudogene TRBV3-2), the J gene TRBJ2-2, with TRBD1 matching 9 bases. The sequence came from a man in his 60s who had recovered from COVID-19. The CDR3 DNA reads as TGTGCCAGCAGTACCGAGGGACAGGGAACCCAACGGAACACCGGGGAGCTGTTTTTT. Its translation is CASSTEGQGTQRNTGELFF.